The present T cell receptor beta chain was sequenced within a study of blood T cells in healthy people across ages. The germline V gene encodes CDR1 SGHTA and CDR2 FQGNSA. V was shortened by 6 bases and J by 0 bases, with 10 bases between the two germline ends. The CDR3 is made up of 14 amino acids. Together with a sample-barcoded 5' primer, a J-beta primer mix was included in a second PCR lasting 7 to 11 cycles. Using its own MiXCR run on the 5' RACE reads, TCRdb lists one record per CDR3 protein. The sample lists 650,000 to 700,000 distinct CDR3 sequences, about a third occurring once. In its sample, this clonotype was seen many times.

This sequence joins TRBV7-2 and TRBJ2-3, with TRBD2 as a possible D gene (6 bases). The sequence derives from a woman aged 80 or over in good health. The sample comprised blood. This CDR3 reads CASRKRASTDTQYF. In nucleotides, the CDR3 is TGTGCCAGCAGGAAGCGGGCTAGCACAGATACGCAGTATTTT.